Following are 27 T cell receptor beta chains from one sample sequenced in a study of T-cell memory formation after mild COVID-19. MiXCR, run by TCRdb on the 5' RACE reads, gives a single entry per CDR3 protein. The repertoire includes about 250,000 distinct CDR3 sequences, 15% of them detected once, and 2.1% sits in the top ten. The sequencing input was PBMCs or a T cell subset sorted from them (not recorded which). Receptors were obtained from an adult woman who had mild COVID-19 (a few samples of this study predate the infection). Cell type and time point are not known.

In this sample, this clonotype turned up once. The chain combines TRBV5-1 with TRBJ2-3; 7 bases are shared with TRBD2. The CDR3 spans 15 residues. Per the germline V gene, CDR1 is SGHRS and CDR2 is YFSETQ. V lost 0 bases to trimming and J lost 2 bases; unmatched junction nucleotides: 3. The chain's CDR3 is CASSLASGDTDTQYF. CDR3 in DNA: TGCGCCAGCAGCTTGGCTAGCGGAGACACAGATACGCAGTATTTT.

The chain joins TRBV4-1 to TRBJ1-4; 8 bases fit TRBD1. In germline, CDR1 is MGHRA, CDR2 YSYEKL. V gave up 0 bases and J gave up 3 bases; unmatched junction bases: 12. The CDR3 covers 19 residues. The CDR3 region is CASSQDLGRQGNSNEKLFF. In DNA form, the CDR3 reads TGCGCCAGCAGCCAAGATCTGGGGAGACAGGGGAATTCTAATGAAAAACTGTTTTTT.

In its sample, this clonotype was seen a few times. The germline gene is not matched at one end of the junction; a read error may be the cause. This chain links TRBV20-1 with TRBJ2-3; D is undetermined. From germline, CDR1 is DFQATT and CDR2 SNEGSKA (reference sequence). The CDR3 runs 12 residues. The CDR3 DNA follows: TGCAGTGCGCCCGTCGCCACATATACGCAGTATTTT. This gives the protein CSAPVATYTQYF.

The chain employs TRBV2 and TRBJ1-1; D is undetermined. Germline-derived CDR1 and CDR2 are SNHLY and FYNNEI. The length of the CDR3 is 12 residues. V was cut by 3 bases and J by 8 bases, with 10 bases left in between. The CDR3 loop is CASSEAAVEAFF. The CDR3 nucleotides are TGTGCCAGCAGTGAGGCGGCAGTAGAAGCTTTCTTT.

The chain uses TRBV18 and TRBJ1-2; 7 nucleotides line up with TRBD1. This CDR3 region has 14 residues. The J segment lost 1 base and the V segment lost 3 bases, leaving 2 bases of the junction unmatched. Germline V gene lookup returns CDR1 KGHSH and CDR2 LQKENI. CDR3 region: CASSPDRVNYGYTF. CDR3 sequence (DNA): TGTGCCAGCTCACCCGACAGGGTTAACTATGGCTACACCTTC.

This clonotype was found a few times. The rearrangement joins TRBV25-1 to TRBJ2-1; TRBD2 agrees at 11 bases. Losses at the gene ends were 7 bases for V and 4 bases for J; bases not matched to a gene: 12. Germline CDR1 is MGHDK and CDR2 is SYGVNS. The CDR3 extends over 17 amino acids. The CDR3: CASTEGRGLAAYNEQFF. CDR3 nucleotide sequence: TGTGCCAGCACCGAGGGTAGGGGACTAGCGGCGTACAATGAGCAGTTCTTC.

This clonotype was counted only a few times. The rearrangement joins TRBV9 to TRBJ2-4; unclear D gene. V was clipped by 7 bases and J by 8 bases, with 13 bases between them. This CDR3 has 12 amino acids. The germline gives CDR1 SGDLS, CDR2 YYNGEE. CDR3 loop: CASSRWDDIQYF. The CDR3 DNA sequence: TGTGCCAGCTCAAGGTGGGATGACATTCAGTACTTC.

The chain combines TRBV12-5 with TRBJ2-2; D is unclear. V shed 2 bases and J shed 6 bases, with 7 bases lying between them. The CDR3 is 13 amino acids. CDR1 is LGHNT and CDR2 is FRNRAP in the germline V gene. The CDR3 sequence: CASGLIRPGELFF. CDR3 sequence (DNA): TGTGCTAGTGGTTTGATCCGTCCCGGGGAGCTGTTTTTT.

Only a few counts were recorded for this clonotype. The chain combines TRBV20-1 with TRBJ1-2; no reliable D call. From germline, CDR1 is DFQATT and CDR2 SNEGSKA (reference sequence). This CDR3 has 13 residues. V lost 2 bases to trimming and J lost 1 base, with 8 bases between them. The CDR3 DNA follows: TGCAGTGCTAGAAACCCAGATAACTATGGCTACACCTTC. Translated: CSARNPDNYGYTF.

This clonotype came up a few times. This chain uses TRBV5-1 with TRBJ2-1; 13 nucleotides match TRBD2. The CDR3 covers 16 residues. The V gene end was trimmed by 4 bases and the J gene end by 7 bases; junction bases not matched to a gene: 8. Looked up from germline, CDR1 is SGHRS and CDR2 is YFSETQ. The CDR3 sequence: CASSPWTSGGSNEQFF. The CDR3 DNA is TGCGCCAGCAGCCCCTGGACTAGCGGGGGTTCAAATGAGCAGTTCTTC.

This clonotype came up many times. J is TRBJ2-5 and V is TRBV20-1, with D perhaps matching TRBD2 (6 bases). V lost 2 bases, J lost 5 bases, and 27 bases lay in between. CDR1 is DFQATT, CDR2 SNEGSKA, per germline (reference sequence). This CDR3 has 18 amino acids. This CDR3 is CSARPRELPGTQRETQYF. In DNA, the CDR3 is TGCAGTGCTAGACCCAGGGAATTACCCGGGACTCAAAGGGAGACCCAGTACTTC.

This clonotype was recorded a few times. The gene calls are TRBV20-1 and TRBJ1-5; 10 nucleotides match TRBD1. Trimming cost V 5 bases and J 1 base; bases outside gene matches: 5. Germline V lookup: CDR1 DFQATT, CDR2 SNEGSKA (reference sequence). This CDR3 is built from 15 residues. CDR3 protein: CSADRDRGSNQPQHF. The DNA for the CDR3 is TGCAGTGCTGACCGGGACAGGGGCAGCAATCAGCCCCAGCATTTT.

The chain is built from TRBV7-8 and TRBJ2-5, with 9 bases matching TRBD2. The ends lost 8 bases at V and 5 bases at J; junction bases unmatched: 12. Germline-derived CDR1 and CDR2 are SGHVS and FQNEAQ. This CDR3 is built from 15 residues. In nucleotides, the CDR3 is TGTGCCAGCGTATCGGGCAGCGGGGGGCTGGAGACCCAGTACTTC. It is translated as CASVSGSGGLETQYF.

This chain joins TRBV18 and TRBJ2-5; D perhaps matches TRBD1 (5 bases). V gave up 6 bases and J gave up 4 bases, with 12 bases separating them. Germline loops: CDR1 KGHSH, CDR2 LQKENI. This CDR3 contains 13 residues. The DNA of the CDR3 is TGTGCCAGCTCGCTCAGGGAAGGAGAGACCCAGTACTTC. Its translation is CASSLREGETQYF.

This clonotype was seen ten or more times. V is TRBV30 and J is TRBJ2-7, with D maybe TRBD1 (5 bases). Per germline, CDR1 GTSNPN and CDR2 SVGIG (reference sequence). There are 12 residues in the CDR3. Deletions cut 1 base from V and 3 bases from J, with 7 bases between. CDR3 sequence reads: CAWSGQGYEQYF. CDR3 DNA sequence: TGTGCCTGGAGTGGGCAGGGCTACGAGCAGTACTTC.

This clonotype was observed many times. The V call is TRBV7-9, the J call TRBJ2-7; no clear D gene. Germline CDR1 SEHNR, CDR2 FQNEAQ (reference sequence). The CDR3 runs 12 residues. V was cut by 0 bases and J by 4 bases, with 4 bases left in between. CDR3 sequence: CASSLARYEQYF. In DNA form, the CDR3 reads TGTGCCAGCAGCTTAGCGCGGTACGAGCAGTACTTC.

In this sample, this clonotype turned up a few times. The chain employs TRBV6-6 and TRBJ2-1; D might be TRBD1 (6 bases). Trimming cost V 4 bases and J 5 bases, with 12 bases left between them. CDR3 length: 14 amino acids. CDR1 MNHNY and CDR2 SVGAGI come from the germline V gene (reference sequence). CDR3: CASSLQGSHNEQFF. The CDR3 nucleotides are TGTGCCAGCAGTTTACAGGGTTCCCACAATGAGCAGTTCTTC.

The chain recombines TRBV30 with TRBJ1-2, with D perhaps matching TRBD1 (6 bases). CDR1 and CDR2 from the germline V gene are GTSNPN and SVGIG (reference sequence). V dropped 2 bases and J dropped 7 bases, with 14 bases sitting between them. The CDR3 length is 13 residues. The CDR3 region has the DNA TGTGCCTGGAGTCCGGGGGCCCCCAGTGGCTACACCTTC. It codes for CAWSPGAPSGYTF.

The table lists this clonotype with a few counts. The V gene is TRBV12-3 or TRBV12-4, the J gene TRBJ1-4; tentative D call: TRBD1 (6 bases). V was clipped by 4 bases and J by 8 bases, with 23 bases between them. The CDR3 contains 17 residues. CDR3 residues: CASSSTYLGTTLEKLFF. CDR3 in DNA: TGTGCCAGCAGTTCTACCTACCTCGGGACAACGCTCGAAAAACTGTTTTTT.

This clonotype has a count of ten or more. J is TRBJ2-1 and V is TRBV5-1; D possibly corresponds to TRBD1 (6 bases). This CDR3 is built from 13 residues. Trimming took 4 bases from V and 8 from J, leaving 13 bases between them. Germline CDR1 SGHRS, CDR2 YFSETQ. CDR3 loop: CASSPGHLDEQFF. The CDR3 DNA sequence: TGCGCCAGCAGCCCGGGACACCTCGATGAGCAGTTCTTC.

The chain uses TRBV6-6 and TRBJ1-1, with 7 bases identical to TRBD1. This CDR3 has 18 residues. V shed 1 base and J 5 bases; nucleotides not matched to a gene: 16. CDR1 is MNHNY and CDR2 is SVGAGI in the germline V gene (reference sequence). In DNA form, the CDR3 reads TGTGCCAGCAGTTACTTGAAAGGGGGCGCGGCGGTGGGGACTGAAGCTTTCTTT. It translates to CASSYLKGGAAVGTEAFF.

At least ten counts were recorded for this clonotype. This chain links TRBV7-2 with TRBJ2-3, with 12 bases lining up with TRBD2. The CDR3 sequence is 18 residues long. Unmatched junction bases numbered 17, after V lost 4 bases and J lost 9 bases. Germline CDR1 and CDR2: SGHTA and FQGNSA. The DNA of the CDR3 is TGTGCCAGCAGCTCGCAGGGGGGCGCCGCGACTAGCGGGAGAACGCAGTATTTT. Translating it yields CASSSQGGAATSGRTQYF.

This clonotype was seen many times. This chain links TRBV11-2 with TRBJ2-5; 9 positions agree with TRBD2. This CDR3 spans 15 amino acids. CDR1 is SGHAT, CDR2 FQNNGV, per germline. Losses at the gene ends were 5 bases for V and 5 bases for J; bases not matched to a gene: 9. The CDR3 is CASSNIAGVTETQYF. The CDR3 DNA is TGTGCCAGCAGCAACATAGCGGGAGTAACGGAGACCCAGTACTTC.

CDR3 sequence reads: CASSPLAGGNEQFF. Written as DNA, the CDR3 is TGTGCCAGCTCACCGCTAGCGGGAGGGAATGAGCAGTTCTTC. The chain joins TRBV18 to TRBJ2-1; TRBD2 agrees at 12 bases. The CDR3 is made up of 14 amino acids. The V segment lost 3 bases and the J segment 7 bases; nucleotides outside the gene matches: 1. CDR1 and CDR2 from the germline V gene are KGHSH and LQKENI.

As DNA, the CDR3 is TGCAGCGCCTCCGACTTAGTGTCGAGCTACACCTTC. Translating it yields CSASDLVSSYTF. The gene calls are TRBV29-1 and TRBJ1-2, with D hard to call. CDR1 and CDR2 from the germline V gene are SQVTM and ANQGSEA. Between the trimmed V and J ends, which lost 7 bases and 9 bases, there was a span of 18 bases. The CDR3 is 12 amino acids. The full variable domain, rest sourced from reference TRBV29-1 and TRBJ1-2, is SAVISQKPSRDICQRGTSLTIQCQVDSQVTMMFWYRQQPGQSLTLIATANQGSEATYESGFVIDKFPISRPNLTFSTLTVSNMSPEDSSIYLCSASDLVSSYTFGSGTRLTVV.

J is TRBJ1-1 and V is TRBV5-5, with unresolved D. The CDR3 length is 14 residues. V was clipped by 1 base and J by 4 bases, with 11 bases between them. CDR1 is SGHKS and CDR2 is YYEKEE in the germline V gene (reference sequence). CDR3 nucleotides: TGTGCCAGCAGCTTGTTGGGCCAGCCCACTGAAGCTTTCTTT. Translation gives CASSLLGQPTEAFF.

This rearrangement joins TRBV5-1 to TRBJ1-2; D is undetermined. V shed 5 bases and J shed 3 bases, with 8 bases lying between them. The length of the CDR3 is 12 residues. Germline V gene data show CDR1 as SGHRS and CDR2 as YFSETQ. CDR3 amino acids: CASREKDYGYTF. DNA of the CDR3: TGCGCCAGCAGGGAGAAGGACTATGGCTACACCTTC. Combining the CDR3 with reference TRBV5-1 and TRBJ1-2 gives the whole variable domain KAGVTQTPRYLIKTRGQQVTLSCSPISGHRSVSWYQQTPGQGLQFLFEYFSETQRNKGNFPGRFSGRQFSNSRSEMNVSTLELGDSALYLCASREKDYGYTFGSGTRLTVV.